Detailed here is one T cell receptor beta chain. This specimen belongs to a study of control samples from healthy donors and cancer patients. Profiled with immunoSEQ multiplex PCR; TCRdb holds only in-frame clones, not every one. The sample lists about 190,000 clones; 90% to 95% were seen once. V lost 1 base and J 7 bases, leaving 20 bases between the germline ends. The CDR3 runs 17 residues. The V gene's germline CDR1 is SGHTA and CDR2 FQGNSA. This chain joins TRBV7-2 and TRBJ2-1, with a weak D call TRBD1 (6 bases). The sequence derives from a man under 40 in good health. The sequenced sample was blood. The CDR3 DNA reads as TGTGCCAGCAGCTTAGTTTCACAGGGAAGGTTAGTGAATGAGCAGTTCTTC. The encoded protein is CASSLVSQGRLVNEQFF.